These T cell receptor beta chains were read from a single sample in a study of shared clonotypes between healthy human individuals. Sequenced by immunoSEQ multiplex PCR; TCRdb stores in-frame clones only, minus some. The sample contains about 2.4 million clones, approximately 90% of which appear only once. Sequences were obtained from naive CD4+ T cells sorted from blood. These receptor sequences come from a man aged 18-30 years in good health. Both conserved end residues are part of each CDR3. D genes are given only for firm matches. Rows may omit the clone size; those that give it use once, few, many or a size class.

V	J	D	size	DNA	CDR3
TRBV30	TRBJ1-2	TRBD1	once	TGTGCCTGGAGTTCGGGACAGGCATATGGCTACACCTTC	CAWSSGQAYGYTF
TRBV6-5	TRBJ2-7	TRBD1	NA	TGTGCCAGCAGTTACGGGAGGGACAGGGGTTACTACGAGCAGTACTTC	CASSYGRDRGYYEQYF
TRBV7-2	TRBJ2-3	NA	NA	TGTGCCAGCAGCTCCTTCAGCACAGATACGCAGTATTTT	CASSSFSTDTQYF
TRBV4-3	TRBJ2-3	NA	NA	TGCGCCAGCAGCCAAGTAGGTGGAAGCACAGATACGCAGTATTTT	CASSQVGGSTDTQYF
TRBV2	TRBJ1-6	NA	NA	TGTGCCAGCAGTGCGACGGGAAATTATAATTCACCCCTCCACTTT	CASSATGNYNSPLHF
TRBV27	TRBJ2-1	NA	NA	TGTGCCAGCACCCCCCGGGCGGGAAGGGGGTACAATGAGCAGTTCTTC	CASTPRAGRGYNEQFF
TRBV30	TRBJ2-5	NA	once	TGTGCCTGGAGTGTTGCGTACCAAGAGACCCAGTACTTC	CAWSVAYQETQYF
TRBV4-3	TRBJ1-2	NA	NA	TGCGCCAGCAGCCAAGACTCGGGCTATGGCTACACCTTC	CASSQDSGYGYTF
TRBV6-1	TRBJ2-1	NA	NA	TGTGCCACCCCAGCGAACCTCGCCTCCTACAATGAGCAGTTCTTC	CATPANLASYNEQFF
TRBV2	TRBJ2-1	NA	NA	TGTGCCAGCAGTGAAGCTGCGGGCCTTACTTCCTACAATGAGCAGTTCTTC	CASSEAAGLTSYNEQFF
TRBV10-1	TRBJ1-1	NA	few	TGCGCCAGCAGTGAAGCCGGGACAACTGAAGCTTTCTTT	CASSEAGTTEAFF
TRBV19	TRBJ1-3	TRBD1	NA	TGTGCCAGTAGTATGACCGGACAGGTCCGCTCTGGAAACACCATATATTTT	CASSMTGQVRSGNTIYF
TRBV9	TRBJ2-2	TRBD2	NA	TGTGCCAGCAGCTCACTAGCGGGACGATTCACCGGGGAGCTGTTTTTT	CASSSLAGRFTGELFF
TRBV27	TRBJ2-7	NA	NA	TGTGCCAGCAGTCGGAGACCTGGTTTTGGTTACTACGAGCAGTACTTC	CASSRRPGFGYYEQYF
TRBV21-1	TRBJ2-5	NA	NA	TGTGCCAGCAGCAAAGTCAAGGGGCAGGCGGAGACCCAGTACTTC	CASSKVKGQAETQYF
TRBV5-1	TRBJ2-2	TRBD2	NA	TGCGCCAGCCTTGGACTAGCGGGAGCGGTCGGGGAGCTGTTTTTT	CASLGLAGAVGELFF
TRBV4-3	TRBJ1-1	NA	NA	TGCGCCAGCAGCCATTGGAGGGGCGCTGAAGCTTTCTTT	CASSHWRGAEAFF
TRBV7-6	TRBJ1-5	NA	NA	TGTGCCAGCAGCTTAGAGGTCACAAATCAGCCCCAGCATTTT	CASSLEVTNQPQHF
TRBV2	TRBJ2-1	NA	NA	TGTGCCAGCAGTATATCCGGGACTTTTTCCGATGAGCAGTTCTTC	CASSISGTFSDEQFF
TRBV9	TRBJ2-5	NA	NA	TGTGCCAGCAGCGTAGAGGGGTTGGAGACCCAGTACTTC	CASSVEGLETQYF
TRBV5-4	TRBJ1-1	NA	NA	TGTGCCAGCAGCTTGGAGGCAACTATGAACACTGAAGCTTTCTTT	CASSLEATMNTEAFF
TRBV28	TRBJ1-2	NA	NA	TGTGCCAGCAGTTTAACTCCTCCTACCACCTATGGCTACACCTTC	CASSLTPPTTYGYTF
TRBV2	TRBJ2-3	NA	NA	TGTGCCAGCCGGGCACCTAGCACAGATACGCAGTATTTT	CASRAPSTDTQYF
TRBV18	TRBJ2-5	NA	NA	TGTGCCAGCTCATCGGATGACGAGACCCAGTACTTC	CASSSDDETQYF